This paragraph covers one T cell receptor (beta chain) sequence. Its specificity is unknown. This entry belongs to a study of cytomegalovirus exposure and HLA in healthy donors. Notes on the study in general: Per a prior analysis, the majority of TCR beta V segments were productive roughly 90% or roughly 30% of the time.

Germline values: CDR1 SQVTM, CDR2 ANQGSEA. The trim removed 4 bases at V and 3 bases at J, leaving 7 bases unmatched. This CDR3 has 15 residues. PCR involved 60 Vbeta and 13 Jbeta primers. Data came from immunoSEQ multiplex PCR; TCRdb stores just in-frame clones and leaves some out. The data hold roughly 190,000 clones, with 55% to 65% observed a single time. The chain carries TRBV29-1 and TRBJ2-3; 10 nucleotides align to TRBD2. Material: PBMCs. The clonotype originates from a man aged 35 to 55 in good health and CMV-seronegative. The CDR3 region has the DNA TGCAGCGTTGGTTGGCCAGCGGGAGGGACAGATACGCAGTATTTT. Its translation: CSVGWPAGGTDTQYF.